These 28 T cell receptor beta chains came from one sample sequenced in a study of T cells in Graves' hyperthyroidism and ophthalmopathy. Using RNA transcripts as the source, TCR beta CDR3 regions were amplified. HTBI primers were employed in a first-round RT-PCR of the TCR CDR3. One entry per CDR3 protein, called by TCRdb with MiXCR from the multiplex PCR reads. The sample shows 280,000 or so distinct CDR3 sequences, less than 30% of them seen only once. Material for sequencing was blood. The receptors come from a man between 35 and 55 years old with Graves' hyperthyroidism that later progressed to Graves' ophthalmopathy.

V gene TRBV11-2 combines with J gene TRBJ2-5; D is possibly TRBD1 (6 bases). The V end lost 2 bases, the J end lost 8 bases, and 12 bases lay between the germline ends. The germline gives CDR1 SGHAT, CDR2 FQNNGV. The CDR3 loop spans 13 amino acids. The CDR3 spells CASSLQGSNTQYF. In nucleotides, the CDR3 is TGTGCCAGCAGCTTACAGGGGTCGAACACCCAGTACTTC.

This clonotype appeared many times. The V call is TRBV12-3 or TRBV12-4, the J call TRBJ2-2, with D possibly matching TRBD1 (6 bases). CDR3 length: 14 amino acids. The V end lost 7 bases, the J end lost 6 bases, and 15 bases lay between the germline ends. This chain's CDR3 is CASIQGWYPGELFF. Written as DNA, the CDR3 is TGTGCCAGCATTCAGGGGTGGTACCCCGGGGAGCTGTTTTTT.

This clonotype was found many times. The chain joins TRBV6-4 to TRBJ2-2; perhaps TRBD1 as D (5 bases). V was trimmed by 3 bases and J by 7 bases, leaving 9 bases between them. This CDR3 is built from 13 residues. CDR1 is MRHNA, CDR2 SNTAGT, per germline. The chain's CDR3 is CASSEIRDGELFF. In nucleotides, the CDR3 is TGTGCCAGCAGTGAGATCAGGGACGGGGAGCTGTTTTTT.

This clonotype was seen repeatedly, ten times or more. The chain recombines TRBV5-8 with TRBJ1-1; D is undetermined. This CDR3 comprises 14 residues. Germline lookup yields CDR1 SGHTS and CDR2 YDEGEE. V lost 3 bases and J lost 0, with 9 bases in between. CDR3 sequence (DNA): TGTGCCAGCAGCTCCTACCTCATGAACACTGAAGCTTTCTTT. As protein: CASSSYLMNTEAFF.

There are many counts of this clonotype. The chain links TRBV5-1 to TRBJ2-7; D might be TRBD1 (5 bases). V was trimmed by 0 bases and J by 2 bases, leaving 6 bases between them. Germline CDR1 reads SGHRS; CDR2 reads YFSETQ. There are 13 residues in the CDR3. The DNA for the CDR3 is TGCGCCAGCAGCTTGGTGGACACCTACGAGCAGTACTTC. It translates to CASSLVDTYEQYF. The full variable domain, its missing parts supplied by reference TRBV5-1 and TRBJ2-7, is KAGVTQTPRYLIKTRGQQVTLSCSPISGHRSVSWYQQTPGQGLQFLFEYFSETQRNKGNFPGRFSGRQFSNSRSEMNVSTLELGDSALYLCASSLVDTYEQYFGPGTRLTVT.

The sample holds many counts of this clonotype. This rearrangement joins TRBV6-1 to TRBJ1-2; TRBD1 agrees at 10 bases. The CDR3 has 15 residues. The V and J ends lost 4 bases and 2 bases, in that order; junction bases with no gene match: 4. Germline V gene sequence: CDR1 MNHNS, CDR2 SASEGT. The CDR3 coding sequence is TGTGCCAGCAGTGCGGGACAGGGGACGAACTATGGCTACACCTTC. As protein: CASSAGQGTNYGYTF.

This clonotype was found many times. V gene TRBV6-5 combines with J gene TRBJ1-1; D unresolved. CDR3 length: 11 amino acids. Trimming left V 8 bases short and J 0 bases short, with 4 bases between. Germline V gives CDR1 MNHEY, CDR2 SVGAGI. The CDR3, as DNA: TGTGCCAGCCACATGAACACTGAAGCTTTCTTT. Protein: CASHMNTEAFF.

This clonotype was recorded at least ten times. The CDR3 coding sequence is TGTGCCAGCGGGAGATTAGAGACCCAGTACTTC. This sequence encodes CASGRLETQYF. The rearrangement links TRBV3-1 to TRBJ2-5; a possible D gene is TRBD2 (5 bases). The CDR3 totals 11 residues. The germline gives CDR1 LGHDT, CDR2 YNNKEL (reference sequence). V was trimmed by 8 bases and J by 4 bases, leaving 8 bases between them.

V gene TRBV30 combines with J gene TRBJ1-1; D might be TRBD1 (5 bases). In germline, CDR1 is GTSNPN, CDR2 SVGIG (reference sequence). This CDR3 is 12 amino acids long. Trimming left V 4 bases short and J 5 bases short, with 11 bases between. The CDR3 sequence: CAWTTGGTEAFF. In DNA, the CDR3 is TGTGCCTGGACTACGGGGGGGACTGAAGCTTTCTTT.

This clonotype was recorded many times. The CDR3 loop reads CASSSRKWGQGFDKNIQYF. As DNA, the CDR3 is TGTGCCAGCAGCTCCCGTAAATGGGGACAGGGATTTGACAAAAACATTCAGTACTTC. The gene calls are TRBV7-8 and TRBJ2-4, with 9 positions matching TRBD1. The CDR3 length is 19 residues. CDR1 and CDR2 (germline): SGHVS, FQNEAQ. The ends lost 4 bases at V and 3 bases at J; junction bases unmatched: 16. The whole variable domain, remainder taken from reference TRBV7-8 and TRBJ2-4, is GAGVSQSPRYKVAKRGQDVALRCDPISGHVSLFWYQQALGQGPEFLTYFQNEAQLDKSGLPSDRFFAERPEGSVSTLKIQRTQQEDSAVYLCASSSRKWGQGFDKNIQYFGAGTRLSVL.

This clonotype was seen many times. The rearrangement uses TRBV5-1 and TRBJ2-1, with D possibly matching TRBD2 (5 bases). CDR1 is SGHRS, CDR2 YFSETQ, per germline. This CDR3 is built from 13 residues. V lost 5 bases to trimming and J lost 12 bases, with 18 bases between them. For the CDR3, the DNA is TGCGCCAGCAGGGTTAGTGCGGGCGGTGGGCAGTTCTTC. This codes for CASRVSAGGGQFF.

The V and J genes are TRBV7-9 and TRBJ2-7; TRBD1 is a possible D gene (5 bases). With 1 base removed from V and 5 bases from J, the gap between germline ends came to 15 bases. This CDR3 has 15 amino acids. The V gene's germline CDR1 is SEHNR and CDR2 FQNEAQ (reference sequence). CDR3 bases: TGTGCCAGCAGCTTAGGATGGGGCGTAGGTCACGAGCAGTACTTC. As protein: CASSLGWGVGHEQYF.

The chain uses TRBV6-2 or TRBV6-3 and TRBJ1-1, with 8 positions matching TRBD1. CDR1 is MNHEY, CDR2 SVGEGT, per germline. Trimming cost V 6 bases and J 4 bases; bases outside gene matches: 4. The CDR3 runs to 13 residues. The chain's CDR3 is CASSRGRTTEAFF. DNA of the CDR3: TGTGCCAGCAGCAGGGGGCGGACCACTGAAGCTTTCTTT.

The rearrangement links TRBV6-1 to TRBJ1-2; the D gene is possibly TRBD1 (5 bases). The CDR3 spans 11 residues. Germline CDR1 and CDR2: MNHNS and SASEGT. With 8 bases removed from V and 10 bases from J, the gap between germline ends came to 14 bases. The CDR3 is CASGTGLDYTF. The CDR3 bases are TGTGCCAGCGGGACTGGACTGGACTACACCTTC.

The rearrangement links TRBV30 to TRBJ2-3, with 8 bases identical to TRBD2. The ends lost 0 bases at V and 2 bases at J; junction bases unmatched: 10. This CDR3 region has 17 residues. The germline gives CDR1 GTSNPN, CDR2 SVGIG (reference sequence). CDR3 DNA sequence: TGTGCCTGGAGTGTAGGCGGGAGGTATTTCAACACAGATACGCAGTATTTT. The encoded protein is CAWSVGGRYFNTDTQYF.

The chain couples TRBV6-5 to TRBJ1-1; D uncertain. Germline lookup yields CDR1 MNHEY and CDR2 SVGAGI. The CDR3 sequence is 12 residues long. Between the trimmed V and J ends, which lost 2 bases and 7 bases, there was a span of 8 bases. As DNA, the CDR3 is TGTGCCAGCAGTTACAGGGCAGGTGAAGCTTTCTTT. Translated: CASSYRAGEAFF.

This clonotype came up many times. The CDR3 DNA reads as TGTGCCAGCAGCGACACTAGGATAGCCAAAAACATTCAGTACTTC. Translated: CASSDTRIAKNIQYF. The chain links TRBV5-5 to TRBJ2-4; maybe TRBD2 (5 bases). The V gene lost 4 bases and the J gene lost 0 bases, with 11 bases spanning the gap. Germline V lookup: CDR1 SGHKS, CDR2 YYEKEE (reference sequence). This CDR3 has 15 amino acids.

This clonotype was picked up many times. This chain joins TRBV12-3 or TRBV12-4 and TRBJ2-7; D is tentatively TRBD1 or TRBD2 (6 bases each). The CDR3 totals 15 residues. Between the trimmed V and J ends, which lost 3 bases and 3 bases, there was a span of 15 bases. The CDR3 reads CASSLALGGGYEQYF. DNA for the CDR3: TGTGCCAGCAGTTTGGCTTTAGGAGGGGGCTACGAGCAGTACTTC.

At least ten counts were recorded for this clonotype. The chain uses TRBV6-1 and TRBJ2-4, with 8 bases matching TRBD1. Germline V gene sequence: CDR1 MNHNS, CDR2 SASEGT. V lost 3 bases and J lost 7; bases outside the gene matches: 8. The CDR3 extends over 15 amino acids. The CDR3, as DNA: TGTGCCAGCAGTGAGAATCGACAGGGGAGGAACATTCAGTACTTC. This translates into CASSENRQGRNIQYF.

This clonotype was counted once. The gene calls are TRBV29-1 and TRBJ1-2; tentative D call: TRBD1 (5 bases). CDR1 and CDR2 from the germline V gene are SQVTM and ANQGSEA. With 3 bases removed from V and 4 bases from J, the gap between germline ends came to 9 bases. This CDR3 is 12 amino acids long. The CDR3 loop is CSVEHRSYGYTF. The CDR3 DNA follows: TGCAGCGTTGAGCACAGGAGCTATGGCTACACCTTC.

This clonotype was seen repeatedly, ten times or more. The V gene is TRBV6-1, the J gene TRBJ2-4; no reliable D call. CDR3 length: 15 residues. Germline lookup yields CDR1 MNHNS and CDR2 SASEGT. V lost 5 bases to trimming and J lost 0 bases, with 11 bases between them. CDR3 in amino acids: CASSPPGLAKNIQYF. In DNA form, the CDR3 reads TGTGCCAGCAGTCCTCCGGGTCTAGCCAAAAACATTCAGTACTTC.

This clonotype was counted at least ten times. The chain couples TRBV6-1 to TRBJ2-2, with 12 bases identical to TRBD2. The J segment lost 4 bases and the V segment lost 6 bases, leaving 6 bases of the junction unmatched. The germline CDR1 and CDR2 sequences are MNHNS and SASEGT. The CDR3 loop spans 16 amino acids. CDR3 protein: CASRKTSGSLTGELFF. The CDR3 bases are TGTGCCAGCAGGAAGACTAGCGGGAGTCTCACCGGGGAGCTGTTTTTT.

This chain joins TRBV20-1 and TRBJ2-7; weak D call: TRBD1 (5 bases). V was cut by 3 bases and J by 3 bases, with 12 bases left in between. Germline-derived CDR1 and CDR2 are DFQATT and SNEGSKA (reference sequence). The CDR3 runs to 13 residues. CDR3 DNA: TGCAGTGCTAGTAGGGGCTGGGACTACGAGCAGTACTTC. Amino acids: CSASRGWDYEQYF.

This clonotype came up many times. V usage is TRBV12-3 or TRBV12-4 and J usage is TRBJ2-2, with 7 nucleotides matching TRBD2. Germline trimming cut 7 bases from V and 1 base from J; bases unmatched to any gene: 9. The CDR3 length is 16 residues. The CDR3 DNA sequence: TGTGCCAGCACCTGGCGGGGGATTAAGAACACCGGGGAGCTGTTTTTT. Its protein is CASTWRGIKNTGELFF.

Here the CDR3 reads CASSSKPRVFYEQYF. In DNA, the CDR3 is TGTGCCAGCAGCTCAAAGCCCCGGGTCTTCTACGAGCAGTACTTC. The rearrangement links TRBV13 to TRBJ2-7; D is uncertain. This CDR3 spans 15 amino acids. V was shortened by 4 bases and J by 3 bases, with 16 bases between the two germline ends. The germline V gene has CDR1 PRHDT and CDR2 FYEKMQ (reference sequence).

V and J are TRBV5-8 and TRBJ1-5; D gene ambiguous. Germline V gives CDR1 SGHTS, CDR2 YDEGEE. V was trimmed by 0 bases and J by 0 bases, leaving 7 bases between them. The CDR3 length is 15 residues. Written as DNA, the CDR3 is TGTGCCAGCAGCTTGGGGCAATATAGCAATCAGCCCCAGCATTTT. It specifies CASSLGQYSNQPQHF.

At least ten counts were recorded for this clonotype. This chain connects TRBV6-5 to TRBJ2-7; D is perhaps TRBD2 (5 bases). V was shortened by 2 bases and J by 0 bases, with 11 bases between the two germline ends. CDR1 is MNHEY, CDR2 SVGAGI, per germline. CDR3 size: 15 residues. Here the CDR3 reads CASSYATSGSYEQYF. CDR3 in DNA: TGTGCCAGCAGTTACGCGACCAGCGGCTCCTACGAGCAGTACTTC.

This clonotype occurred many times. The chain combines TRBV2 with TRBJ2-7; 7 nucleotides align to TRBD1. CDR3 length: 14 amino acids. Looked up from germline, CDR1 is SNHLY and CDR2 is FYNNEI. V gave up 6 bases and J gave up 4 bases; unmatched junction bases: 9. Written as DNA, the CDR3 is TGTGCCAGCAGACCCCCGGGACAGCGGTACGAGCAGTACTTC. It yields the protein CASRPPGQRYEQYF.